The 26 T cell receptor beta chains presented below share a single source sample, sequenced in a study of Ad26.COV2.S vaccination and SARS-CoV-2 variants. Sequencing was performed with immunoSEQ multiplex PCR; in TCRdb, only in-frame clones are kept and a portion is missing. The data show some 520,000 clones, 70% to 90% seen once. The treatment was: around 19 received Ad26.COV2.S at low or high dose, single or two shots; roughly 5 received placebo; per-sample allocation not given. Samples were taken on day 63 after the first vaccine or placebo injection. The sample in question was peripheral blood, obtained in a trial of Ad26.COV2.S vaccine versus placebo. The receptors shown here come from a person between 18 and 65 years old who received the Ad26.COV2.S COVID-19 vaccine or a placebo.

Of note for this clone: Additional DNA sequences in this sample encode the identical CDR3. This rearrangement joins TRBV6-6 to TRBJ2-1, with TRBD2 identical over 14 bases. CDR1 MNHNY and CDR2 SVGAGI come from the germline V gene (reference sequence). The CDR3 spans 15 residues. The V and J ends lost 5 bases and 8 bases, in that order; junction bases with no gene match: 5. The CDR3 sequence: CASSPPGLAGDEQFF. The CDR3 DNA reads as TGTGCCAGCAGTCCCCCGGGACTAGCGGGAGATGAGCAGTTCTTC.

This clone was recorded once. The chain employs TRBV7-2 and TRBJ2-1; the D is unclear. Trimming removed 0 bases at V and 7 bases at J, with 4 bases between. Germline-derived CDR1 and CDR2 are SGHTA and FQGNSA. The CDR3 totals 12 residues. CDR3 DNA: TGTGCCAGCAGCTTAGCAGTAAATGAGCAGTTCTTC. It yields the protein CASSLAVNEQFF.

In nucleotides, the CDR3 is TGTGCCAGCTCACCGGTGGCTAGCGGGGGCAATGAGCAGTTCTTC. Translated, it gives CASSPVASGGNEQFF. The chain recombines TRBV18 with TRBJ2-1, with TRBD2 identical over 10 bases. The J segment lost 6 bases and the V segment lost 3 bases, leaving 5 bases of the junction unmatched. This CDR3 is 15 amino acids long. The germline gives CDR1 KGHSH, CDR2 LQKENI.

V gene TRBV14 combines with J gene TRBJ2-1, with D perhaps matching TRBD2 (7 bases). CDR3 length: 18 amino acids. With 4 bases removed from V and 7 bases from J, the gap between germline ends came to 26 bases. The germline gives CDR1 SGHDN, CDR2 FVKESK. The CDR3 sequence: CASSRYARGGAGPNEQFF. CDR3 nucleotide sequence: TGTGCCAGCAGCCGCTACGCAAGGGGGGGTGCGGGCCCTAATGAGCAGTTCTTC.

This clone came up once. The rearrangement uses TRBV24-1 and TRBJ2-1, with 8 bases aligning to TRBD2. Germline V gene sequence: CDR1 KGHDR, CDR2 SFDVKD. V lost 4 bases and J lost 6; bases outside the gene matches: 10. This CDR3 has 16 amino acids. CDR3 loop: CATSDYGGERINEQFF. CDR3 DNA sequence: TGTGCCACCAGTGACTACGGGGGGGAGAGGATCAATGAGCAGTTCTTC.

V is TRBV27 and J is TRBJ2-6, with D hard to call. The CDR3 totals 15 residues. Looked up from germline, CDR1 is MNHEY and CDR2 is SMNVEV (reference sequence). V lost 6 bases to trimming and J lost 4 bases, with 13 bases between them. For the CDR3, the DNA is TGTGCCAGCAGGCAGCTAGGATCCGGGGCCAACGTCCTGACTTTC. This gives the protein CASRQLGSGANVLTF.

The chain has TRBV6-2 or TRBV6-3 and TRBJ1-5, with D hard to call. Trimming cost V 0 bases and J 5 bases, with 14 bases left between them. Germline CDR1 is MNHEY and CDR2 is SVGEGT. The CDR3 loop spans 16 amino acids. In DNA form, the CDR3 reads TGTGCCAGCAGTTACTCTGGCAGCCTTCACGATCAGCCCCAGCATTTT. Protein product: CASSYSGSLHDQPQHF.

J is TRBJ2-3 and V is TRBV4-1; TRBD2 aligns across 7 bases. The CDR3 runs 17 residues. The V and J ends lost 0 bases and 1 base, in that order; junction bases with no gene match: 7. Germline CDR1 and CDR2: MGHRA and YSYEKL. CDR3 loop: CASSQDGTGGGTDTQYF. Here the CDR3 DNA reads TGCGCCAGCAGCCAAGATGGGACGGGAGGTGGCACAGATACGCAGTATTTT.

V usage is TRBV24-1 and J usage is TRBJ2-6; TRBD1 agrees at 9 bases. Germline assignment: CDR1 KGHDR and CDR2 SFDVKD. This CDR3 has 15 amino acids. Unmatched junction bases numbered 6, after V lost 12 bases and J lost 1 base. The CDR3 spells CASGQGKSGANVLTF. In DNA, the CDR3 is TGTGCCTCGGGACAGGGAAAGTCTGGGGCCAACGTCCTGACTTTC.

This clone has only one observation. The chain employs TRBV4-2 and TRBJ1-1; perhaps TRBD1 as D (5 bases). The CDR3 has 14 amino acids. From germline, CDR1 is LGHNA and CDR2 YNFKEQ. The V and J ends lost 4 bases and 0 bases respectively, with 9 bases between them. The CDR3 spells CASSPRQMNTEAFF. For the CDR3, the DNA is TGTGCCAGCAGCCCCCGACAGATGAACACTGAAGCTTTCTTT.

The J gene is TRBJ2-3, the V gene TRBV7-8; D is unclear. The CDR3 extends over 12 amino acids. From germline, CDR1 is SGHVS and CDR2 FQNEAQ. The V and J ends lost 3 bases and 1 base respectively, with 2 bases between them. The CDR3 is CASSFRTDTQYF. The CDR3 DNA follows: TGTGCCAGCAGCTTCCGCACAGATACGCAGTATTTT.

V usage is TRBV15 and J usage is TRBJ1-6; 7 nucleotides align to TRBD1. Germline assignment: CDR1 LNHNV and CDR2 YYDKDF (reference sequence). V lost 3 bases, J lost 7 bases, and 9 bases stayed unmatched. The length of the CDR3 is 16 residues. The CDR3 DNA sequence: TGTGCCACCAGCAGGGACCCGGGACAGAAAAATTCACCCCTCCACTTT. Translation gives CATSRDPGQKNSPLHF.

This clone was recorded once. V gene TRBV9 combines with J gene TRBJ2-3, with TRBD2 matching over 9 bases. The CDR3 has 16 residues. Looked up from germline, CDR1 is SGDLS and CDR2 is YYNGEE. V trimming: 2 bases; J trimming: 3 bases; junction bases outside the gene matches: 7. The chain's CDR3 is CASSVGAGGTTDTQYF. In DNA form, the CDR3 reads TGTGCCAGCAGCGTCGGAGCGGGAGGTACGACAGATACGCAGTATTTT.

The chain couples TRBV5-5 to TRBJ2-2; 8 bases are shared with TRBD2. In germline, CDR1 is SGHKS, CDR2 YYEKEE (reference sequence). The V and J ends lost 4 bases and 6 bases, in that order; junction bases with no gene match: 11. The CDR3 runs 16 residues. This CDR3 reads CASSPAWTSPPGELFF. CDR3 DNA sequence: TGTGCCAGCAGCCCAGCCTGGACTAGCCCTCCCGGGGAGCTGTTTTTT.

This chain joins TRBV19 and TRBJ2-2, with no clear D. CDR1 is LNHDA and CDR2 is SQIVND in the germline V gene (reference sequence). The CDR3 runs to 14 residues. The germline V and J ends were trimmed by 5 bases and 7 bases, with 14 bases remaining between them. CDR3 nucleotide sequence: TGTGCCAGTAGTGCATCAAACAGAGGCGGGGAGCTGTTTTTT. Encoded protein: CASSASNRGGELFF.

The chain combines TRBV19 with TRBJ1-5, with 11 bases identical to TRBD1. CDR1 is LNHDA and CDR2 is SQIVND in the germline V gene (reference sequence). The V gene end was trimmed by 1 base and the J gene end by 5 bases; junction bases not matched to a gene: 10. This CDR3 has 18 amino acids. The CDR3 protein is CASSIGPDRGRQDQPQHF. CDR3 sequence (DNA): TGTGCCAGTAGTATAGGACCGGACAGGGGGCGCCAGGATCAGCCCCAGCATTTT.

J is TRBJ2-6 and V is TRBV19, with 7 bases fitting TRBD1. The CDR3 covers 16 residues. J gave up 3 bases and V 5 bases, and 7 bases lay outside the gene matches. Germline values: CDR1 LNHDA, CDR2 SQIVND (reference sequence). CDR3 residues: CASSQQGLGGANVLTF. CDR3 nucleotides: TGTGCCAGTAGTCAACAGGGGCTGGGTGGGGCCAACGTCCTGACTTTC.

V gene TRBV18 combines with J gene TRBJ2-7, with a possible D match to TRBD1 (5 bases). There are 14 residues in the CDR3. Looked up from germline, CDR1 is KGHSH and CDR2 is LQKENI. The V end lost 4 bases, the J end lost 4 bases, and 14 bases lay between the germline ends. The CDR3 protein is CASSLSSQAYEQYF. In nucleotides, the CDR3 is TGTGCCAGCTCACTCTCGTCACAGGCTTACGAGCAGTACTTC.

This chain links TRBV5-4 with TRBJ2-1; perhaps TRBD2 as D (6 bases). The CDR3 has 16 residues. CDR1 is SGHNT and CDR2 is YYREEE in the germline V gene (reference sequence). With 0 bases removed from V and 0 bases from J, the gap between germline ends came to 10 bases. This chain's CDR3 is CASSLEASASYNEQFF. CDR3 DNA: TGTGCCAGCAGCTTGGAGGCTAGCGCCTCCTACAATGAGCAGTTCTTC.

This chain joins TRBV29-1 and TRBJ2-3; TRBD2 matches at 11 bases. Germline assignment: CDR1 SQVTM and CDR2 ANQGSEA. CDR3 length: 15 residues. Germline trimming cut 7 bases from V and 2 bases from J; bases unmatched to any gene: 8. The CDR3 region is CSARLSGRATDTQYF. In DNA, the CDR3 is TGCAGCGCCCGACTTAGCGGGAGGGCCACAGATACGCAGTATTTT.

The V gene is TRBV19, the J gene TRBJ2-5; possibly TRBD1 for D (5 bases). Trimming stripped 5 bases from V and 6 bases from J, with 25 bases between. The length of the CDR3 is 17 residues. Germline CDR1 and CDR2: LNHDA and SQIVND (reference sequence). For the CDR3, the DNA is TGTGCCAGTAGTGGAGTTCCGGGCAGGGCTAGGGGAAAGACCCAGTACTTC. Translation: CASSGVPGRARGKTQYF.

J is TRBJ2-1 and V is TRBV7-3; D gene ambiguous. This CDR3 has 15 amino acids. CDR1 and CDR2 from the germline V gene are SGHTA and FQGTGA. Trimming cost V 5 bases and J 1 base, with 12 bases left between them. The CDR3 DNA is TGTGCCAGCAGCCCACGTAGGGTATCCTACAATGAGCAGTTCTTC. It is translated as CASSPRRVSYNEQFF.

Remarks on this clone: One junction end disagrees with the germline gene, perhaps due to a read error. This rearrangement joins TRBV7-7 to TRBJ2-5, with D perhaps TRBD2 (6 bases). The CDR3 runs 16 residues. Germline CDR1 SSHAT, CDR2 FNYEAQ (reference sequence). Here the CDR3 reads CASSLAGGGGGETQYF. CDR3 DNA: TGTGCTAGCAGCTTAGCCGGGGGTGGCGGCGGAGAGACCCAGTACTTC.

The CDR3 coding sequence is TGTGCCAGCAGCCAAGGGTACACTGAAAAACTGTTTTTT. Protein: CASSQGYTEKLFF. The chain has TRBV7-9 and TRBJ1-4; no clear D. Germline V gives CDR1 SEHNR, CDR2 FQNEAQ (reference sequence). This CDR3 comprises 13 residues. V was shortened by 5 bases and J by 7 bases, with 11 bases between the two germline ends.

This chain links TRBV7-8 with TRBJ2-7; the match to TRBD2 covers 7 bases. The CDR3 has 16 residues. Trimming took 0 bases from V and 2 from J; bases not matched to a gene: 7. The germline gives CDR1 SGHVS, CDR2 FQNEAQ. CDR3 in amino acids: CASSLALPGGAYEQYF. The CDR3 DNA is TGTGCCAGCAGCTTAGCGCTCCCGGGGGGAGCCTACGAGCAGTACTTC.

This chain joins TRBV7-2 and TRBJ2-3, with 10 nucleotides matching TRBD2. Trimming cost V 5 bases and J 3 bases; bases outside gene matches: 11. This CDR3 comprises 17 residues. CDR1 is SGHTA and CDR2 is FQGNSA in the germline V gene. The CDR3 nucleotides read TGTGCCAGCAGCCTACTCCGGTCTAGCGGGAGTACAGATACGCAGTATTTT. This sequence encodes CASSLLRSSGSTDTQYF.